This T cell receptor beta chain was observed in a study of blood T cell repertoires in COVID-19. For the study at large: Donors in the United States, Italy and Spain gave samples during acute or convalescent COVID-19. T cells, B-cell-depleted T cells, or PBMCs supplied cDNA or gDNA.

The method was immunoSEQ multiplex PCR; TCRdb's version includes in-frame clones alone and lacks a portion of them. The sample lists about 9,900 clones; about 81% were seen once. Germline V gives CDR1 MGHRA, CDR2 YSYEKL. Losses at the gene ends were 0 bases for V and 8 bases for J; bases not matched to a gene: 13. The CDR3 has 18 residues. This rearrangement joins TRBV4-1 to TRBJ2-3; TRBD2 agrees at 11 bases. The sequencing input was peripheral blood. This TCR came from a man aged 55-75 years with active COVID-19. The CDR3 sequence: CASSQERGELAGVGTQYF. The CDR3 region has the DNA TGCGCCAGCAGCCAAGAGAGGGGGGAACTAGCGGGAGTAGGTACGCAGTATTTT.